Listed below are T cell receptor beta chains from one sample, sequenced in a study of blood T cell repertoires in COVID-19. Using immunoSEQ multiplex PCR, the repertoire was profiled, and TCRdb retains in-frame clones only, with some absent. This sample has more than 450,000 clones, with 87% found just once. The sample consisted of PBMCs or T cells enriched from blood (not recorded which). Every receptor here comes from a woman aged 18-29 years who had recovered from COVID-19. CDR3s include the opening cysteine and the closing phenylalanine or tryptophan. D genes are given only for firm matches. Clone size, where shown, is once, few, many, or a class for clones that have expanded.

TRBJ2-7 | TRBV6-5 | NA | TRBD2 | CASSSLAGSYEQYF | TGTGCCAGCAGTAGTCTAGCGGGCTCCTACGAGCAGTACTTC
TRBJ2-7 | TRBV7-8 | NA | TRBD1 | CASSCRLRGQGKGEQYF | TGTGCCAGCAGCTGTAGACTTAGGGGACAGGGAAAGGGCGAGCAGTACTTC
TRBJ1-2 | TRBV2 | NA | TRBD1 | CASSEHRDSRGYTF | TGTGCCAGCAGTGAGCACCGGGACAGCCGGGGCTACACCTTC
TRBJ2-3 | TRBV25-1 | once | NA | CASSRDTQYF | TGTGCCAGCAGCCGGGATACGCAGTATTTT
TRBJ2-1 | TRBV10-3 | NA | TRBD1 | CAISEDKDRGQFF | TGTGCCATCAGTGAGGATAAGGACAGGGGGCAGTTCTTC
TRBJ2-3 | TRBV9 | NA | TRBD1 | CASSPSGGDTDTQYF | TGTGCCAGCAGCCCCTCAGGGGGCGACACAGATACGCAGTATTTT
TRBJ1-6 | TRBV12-3/TRBV12-4 | NA | TRBD1 | CASSPRDSPLHF | TGTGCCAGCAGTCCCCGGGACAGCCCCCTCCACTTT
TRBJ1-1 | TRBV13 | NA | NA | CASSLQNTEAFF | TGTGCCAGCAGCTTACAGAACACTGAAGCTTTCTTT
TRBJ1-4 | TRBV19 | NA | NA | CASSFSGETNEKLFF | TGTGCCAGTAGTTTCTCAGGGGAGACTAATGAAAAACTGTTTTTT
TRBJ1-2 | TRBV11-2 | NA | TRBD1 | CASSPDRTYYGYTF | TGTGCCAGCAGTCCGGACAGGACCTACTATGGCTACACCTTC
TRBJ1-2 | TRBV5-1 | few | NA | CASSSGGLYGYTF | TGCGCCAGCAGCTCCGGGGGGCTCTATGGCTACACCTTC
TRBJ1-3 | TRBV19 | NA | NA | CASSSRDWSSGNTIYF | TGTGCCAGTAGTTCCCGGGACTGGAGCTCTGGAAACACCATATATTTT
TRBJ1-2 | TRBV30 | NA | TRBD1 | CAWSNRQGRDYGYTF | TGTGCCTGGAGTAATAGACAGGGGAGGGATTATGGCTACACCTTC
TRBJ1-6 | TRBV9 | NA | TRBD1 | CASSVGQGENSPLHF | TGTGCCAGCAGCGTAGGACAGGGCGAGAATTCACCCCTCCACTTT
TRBJ1-1 | TRBV11-2 | few | TRBD1 | CASSLTGGNTEAFF | TGTGCCAGCAGCTTAACAGGGGGTAACACTGAAGCTTTCTTT
TRBJ2-5 | TRBV4-1 | NA | NA | CASSRTSQETQYF | TGCGCCAGCAGCCGGACATCACAAGAGACCCAGTACTTC
TRBJ1-1 | TRBV18 | NA | NA | CASSRAQGSAEAFF | TGTGCCAGCTCCCGAGCCCAGGGGAGCGCTGAAGCTTTCTTT
TRBJ1-1 | TRBV7-8 | NA | NA | CASSLFGQIYMNTEAFF | TGTGCCAGCAGCTTGTTCGGACAGATATACATGAACACTGAAGCTTTCTTT
TRBJ2-7 | TRBV5-1 | NA | TRBD1 | CASSPGAGQGANEQYF | TGCGCCAGCAGCCCGGGAGCGGGACAGGGGGCCAACGAGCAGTACTTC
TRBJ2-3 | TRBV5-4 | few | NA | CASSSQGTDTQYF | TGTGCCAGCAGCTCACAGGGCACAGATACGCAGTATTTT
TRBJ2-5 | TRBV18 | NA | TRBD1 | CASSPSTGQGRGETQYF | TGTGCCAGCTCACCCTCGACCGGACAGGGAAGGGGAGAGACCCAGTACTTC
TRBJ1-1 | TRBV5-1 | NA | TRBD1 | CASSGADRAAEAFF | TGCGCCAGCAGCGGGGCGGACAGGGCGGCCGAAGCTTTCTTT
TRBJ1-5 | TRBV27 | NA | NA | CASRGLSTGQPQHF | TGTGCCAGCAGGGGACTCTCGACGGGGCAGCCCCAGCATTTT
TRBJ1-1 | TRBV7-9 | NA | NA | CASSPRSMNTEAFF | TGTGCCAGCAGCCCGCGATCCATGAACACTGAAGCTTTCTTT
TRBJ1-1 | TRBV13 | NA | NA | CASSADRQNTEAFF | TGTGCCAGCAGCGCCGACAGGCAGAACACTGAAGCTTTCTTT
TRBJ2-7 | TRBV14 | NA | NA | CASSPTQGSYEQYF | TGTGCCAGCAGCCCCACCCAGGGAAGCTACGAGCAGTACTTC
TRBJ1-4 | TRBV2 | NA | TRBD1 | CASSRTGENEKLFF | TGTGCCAGCAGTCGGACAGGGGAGAATGAAAAACTGTTTTTT
TRBJ2-3 | TRBV27 | NA | TRBD2 | CASSFSGRDTQYF | TGTGCCAGCAGTTTCTCCGGGAGGGATACGCAGTATTTT
TRBJ2-4 | TRBV27 | NA | NA | CASSFRQVGNIQYF | TGTGCCAGCAGTTTCCGACAGGTTGGAAACATTCAGTACTTC
TRBJ1-6 | TRBV14 | NA | NA | CASSHQSGTMNSPLHF | TGTGCCAGCAGCCACCAATCCGGGACAATGAATTCACCCCTCCACTTT
TRBJ2-5 | TRBV19 | NA | NA | CASKRILRGSPETQYF | TGTGCCAGTAAAAGAATATTGCGGGGTTCACCAGAGACCCAGTACTTC
TRBJ1-2 | TRBV3-1/TRBV3-2 | NA | TRBD1 | CASSQERTGSYGYTF | TGTGCCAGCAGCCAAGAAAGGACAGGGAGTTACGGCTACACCTTC
TRBJ1-3 | TRBV7-9 | NA | NA | CASSWGDSGNTIYF | TGTGCCAGCAGCTGGGGGGACTCTGGAAACACCATATATTTT
TRBJ2-5 | TRBV15 | NA | NA | CATSRDPVSLETQYF | TGTGCCACCAGCAGAGATCCAGTCAGTTTAGAGACCCAGTACTTC
TRBJ1-2 | TRBV3-1/TRBV3-2 | NA | NA | CASSPREANYGYTF | TGTGCCAGCAGCCCCCGGGAAGCTAACTATGGCTACACCTTC
TRBJ2-7 | TRBV11-2 | once | TRBD1 | CASSSDRVAYEQYF | TGTGCCAGCAGCTCGGACAGGGTGGCCTACGAGCAGTACTTC
TRBJ1-1 | TRBV5-6 | NA | NA | CASSGGDTEAFF | TGTGCCAGCAGTGGGGGGGACACTGAAGCTTTCTTT
TRBJ1-2 | TRBV6-5 | NA | NA | CASSYTPGKTDGYTF | TGTGCCAGCAGTTATACGCCGGGAAAGACCGATGGCTACACCTTC
TRBJ2-1 | TRBV5-6 | NA | TRBD2 | CASSPGLAGWGNEQFF | TGTGCCAGCAGCCCGGGACTAGCGGGGTGGGGCAATGAGCAGTTCTTC
TRBJ1-2 | TRBV9 | NA | TRBD1 | CASSVDRTGGGYTF | TGTGCCAGCAGCGTAGACCGGACAGGGGGTGGCTACACCTTC
TRBJ1-5 | TRBV19 | NA | NA | CASSMEETLNQPQHF | TGTGCCAGTAGTATGGAGGAAACCCTCAATCAGCCCCAGCATTTT
TRBJ2-3 | TRBV5-1 | NA | NA | CASSLVRSGSLSTDTQYF | TGCGCCAGCAGCTTGGTGAGGAGCGGCTCCTTAAGCACAGATACGCAGTATTTT
TRBJ1-4 | TRBV5-4 | NA | NA | CASSFAGEKLFF | TGTGCCAGCAGCTTCGCGGGGGAAAAACTGTTTTTT
TRBJ2-3 | TRBV2 | NA | NA | CAVRDSPWLTDTQYF | TGTGCCGTCCGGGACTCCCCCTGGCTCACAGATACGCAGTATTTT
TRBJ1-4 | TRBV4-1 | NA | NA | CASSLTRPPGGVNEKLFF | TGCGCCAGCAGCTTAACTAGGCCGCCGGGGGGGGTTAATGAAAAACTGTTTTTT